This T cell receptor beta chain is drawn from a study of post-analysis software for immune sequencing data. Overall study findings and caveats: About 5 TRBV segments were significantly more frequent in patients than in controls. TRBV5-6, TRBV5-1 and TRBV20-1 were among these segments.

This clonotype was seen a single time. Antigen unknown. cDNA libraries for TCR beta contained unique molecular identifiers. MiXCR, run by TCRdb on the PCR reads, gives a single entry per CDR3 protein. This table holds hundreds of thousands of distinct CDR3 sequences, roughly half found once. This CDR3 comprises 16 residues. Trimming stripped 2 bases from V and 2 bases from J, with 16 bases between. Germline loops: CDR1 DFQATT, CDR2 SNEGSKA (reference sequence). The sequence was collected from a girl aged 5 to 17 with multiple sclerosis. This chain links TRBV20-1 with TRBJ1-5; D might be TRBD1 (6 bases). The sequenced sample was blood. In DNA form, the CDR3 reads TGCAGTGCTAGAAAAGGGGGGGGGAGCGGCAATCAGCCCCAGCATTTT. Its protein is CSARKGGGSGNQPQHF.